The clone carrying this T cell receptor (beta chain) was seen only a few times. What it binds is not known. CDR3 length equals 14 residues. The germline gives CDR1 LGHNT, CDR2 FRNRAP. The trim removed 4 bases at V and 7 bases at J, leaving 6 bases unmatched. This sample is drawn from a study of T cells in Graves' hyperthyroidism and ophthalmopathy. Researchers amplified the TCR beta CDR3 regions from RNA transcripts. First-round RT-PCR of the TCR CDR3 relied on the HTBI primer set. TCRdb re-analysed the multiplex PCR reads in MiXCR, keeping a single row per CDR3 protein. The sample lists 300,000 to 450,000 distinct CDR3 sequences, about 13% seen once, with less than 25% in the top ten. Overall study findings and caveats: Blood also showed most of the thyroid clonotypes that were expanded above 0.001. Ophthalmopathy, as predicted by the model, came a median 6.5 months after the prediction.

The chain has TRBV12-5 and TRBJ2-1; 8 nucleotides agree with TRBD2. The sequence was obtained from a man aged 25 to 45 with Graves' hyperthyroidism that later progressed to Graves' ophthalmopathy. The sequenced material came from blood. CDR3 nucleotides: TGTGCTAGTGGTTACGGGGGGGCCGGGAATGAGCAGTTCTTC. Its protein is CASGYGGAGNEQFF.